The clone carrying this TCR beta chain was recorded at least ten times. The data originate from a study of blood T cell repertoires in COVID-19. Study-wide context: Donors in the United States, Italy and Spain gave samples during acute or convalescent COVID-19.

Per the original data handling: It was from reference gene primer amplification that nucleated cell counts were estimated. Sequencing was performed with immunoSEQ multiplex PCR; in TCRdb, only in-frame clones are kept and a portion is missing. D and trimming were read from the DNA, whereas the V and J calls and clone size are those reported in that table. The sample includes 120,000 to 150,000 clones, 84% seen only once; the top ten take 35% to 40%. Germline trimming cut 3 bases from V and 5 bases from J; bases unmatched to any gene: 13. CDR3 length equals 16 residues. Germline lookup yields CDR1 MNHNS and CDR2 SASEGT.

This sequence originates from a human donor in a cohort sampled during active COVID-19. The source material was peripheral blood. This chain joins TRBV6-1 and TRBJ2-7; 7 nucleotides match TRBD1. The DNA of the CDR3 is TGTGCCAGCAGTGATAGCAACCGGGACAGAAGCAACGAGCAGTACTTC. It yields the protein CASSDSNRDRSNEQYF.